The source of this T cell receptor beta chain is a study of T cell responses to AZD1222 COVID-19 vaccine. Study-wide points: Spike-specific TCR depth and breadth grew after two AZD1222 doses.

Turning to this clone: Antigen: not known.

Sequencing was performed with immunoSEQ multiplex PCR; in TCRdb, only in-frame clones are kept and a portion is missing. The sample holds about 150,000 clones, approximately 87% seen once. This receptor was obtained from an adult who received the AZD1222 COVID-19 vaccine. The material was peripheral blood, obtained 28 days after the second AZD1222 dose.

CDR3 residues: CASSVSRAGYEQYF. Here the CDR3 DNA reads TGTGCCAGCAGCGTATCTCGAGCGGGCTACGAGCAGTACTTC. The chain links TRBV9 to TRBJ2-7; tentative D call: TRBD2 (6 bases). CDR1 SGDLS and CDR2 YYNGEE come from the germline V gene. Trimming took 1 base from V and 3 from J, leaving 11 bases between them. There are 14 residues in the CDR3.